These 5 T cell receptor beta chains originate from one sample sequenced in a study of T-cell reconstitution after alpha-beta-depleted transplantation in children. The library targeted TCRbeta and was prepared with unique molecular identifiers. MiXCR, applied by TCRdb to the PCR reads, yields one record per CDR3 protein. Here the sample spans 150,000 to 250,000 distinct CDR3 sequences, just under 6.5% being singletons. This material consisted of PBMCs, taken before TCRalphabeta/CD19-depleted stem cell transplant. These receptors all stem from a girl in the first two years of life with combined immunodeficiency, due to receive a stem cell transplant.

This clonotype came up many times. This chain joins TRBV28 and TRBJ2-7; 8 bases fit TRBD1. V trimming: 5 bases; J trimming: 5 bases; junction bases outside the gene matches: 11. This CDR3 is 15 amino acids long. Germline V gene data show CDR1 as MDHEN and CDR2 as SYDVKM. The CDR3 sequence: CASSIPLDRDDEQYF. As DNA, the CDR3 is TGTGCCAGCAGTATCCCACTGGACAGGGACGACGAGCAGTACTTC.

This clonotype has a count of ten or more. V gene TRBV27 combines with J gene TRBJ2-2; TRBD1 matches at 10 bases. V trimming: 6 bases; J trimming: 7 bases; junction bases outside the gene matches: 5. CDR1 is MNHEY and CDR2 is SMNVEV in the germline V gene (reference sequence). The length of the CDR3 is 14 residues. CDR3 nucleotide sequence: TGTGCCAGCAGAGACAGGGGGCATAGCGGGGAGCTGTTTTTT. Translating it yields CASRDRGHSGELFF.

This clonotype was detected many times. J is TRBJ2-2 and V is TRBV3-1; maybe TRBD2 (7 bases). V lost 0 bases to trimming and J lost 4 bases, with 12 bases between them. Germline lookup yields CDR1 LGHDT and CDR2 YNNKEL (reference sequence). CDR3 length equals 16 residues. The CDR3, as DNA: TGTGCCAGCAGCCAAGAGGGGGGGCTTGGCACCGGGGAGCTGTTTTTT. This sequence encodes CASSQEGGLGTGELFF.

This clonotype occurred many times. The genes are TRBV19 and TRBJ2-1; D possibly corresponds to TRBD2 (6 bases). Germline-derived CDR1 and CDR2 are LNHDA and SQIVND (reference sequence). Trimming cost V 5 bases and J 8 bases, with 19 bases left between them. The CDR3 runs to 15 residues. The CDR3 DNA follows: TGTGCCAGTAGTCCAAAGCGACTAGGGTGGGATGAGCAGTTCTTC. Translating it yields CASSPKRLGWDEQFF.

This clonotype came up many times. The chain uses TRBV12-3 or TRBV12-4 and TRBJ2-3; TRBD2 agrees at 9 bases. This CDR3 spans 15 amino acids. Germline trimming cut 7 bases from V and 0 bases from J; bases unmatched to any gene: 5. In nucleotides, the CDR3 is TGTGCCAGCACCCCTAGCGGGGCTAGCACAGATACGCAGTATTTT. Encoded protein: CASTPSGASTDTQYF.